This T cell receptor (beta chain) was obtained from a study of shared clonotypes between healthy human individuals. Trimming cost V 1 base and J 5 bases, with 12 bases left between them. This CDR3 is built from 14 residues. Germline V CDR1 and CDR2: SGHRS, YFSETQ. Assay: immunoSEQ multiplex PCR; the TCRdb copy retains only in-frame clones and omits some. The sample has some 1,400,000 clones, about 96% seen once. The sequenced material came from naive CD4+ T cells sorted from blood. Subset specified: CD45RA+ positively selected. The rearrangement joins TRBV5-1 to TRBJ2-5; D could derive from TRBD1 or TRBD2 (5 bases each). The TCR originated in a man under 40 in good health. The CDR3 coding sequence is TGCGCCAGCAGCTTGTTACCCGGGGCGGAGACCCAGTACTTC. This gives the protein CASSLLPGAETQYF. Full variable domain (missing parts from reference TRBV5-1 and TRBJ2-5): KAGVTQTPRYLIKTRGQQVTLSCSPISGHRSVSWYQQTPGQGLQFLFEYFSETQRNKGNFPGRFSGRQFSNSRSEMNVSTLELGDSALYLCASSLLPGAETQYFGPGTRLLVL.